This is a list of T cell receptor beta chains from one sample in a study of cytomegalovirus exposure and HLA in healthy donors. TCRdb keeps only in-frame clones here, not all; method: immunoSEQ multiplex PCR. The top ten clones hold over 1% of a sample with about 330,000 clones, 75% to 90% of them seen once. The source material was PBMCs. Receptors were obtained from a woman under 40 in good health and CMV-seropositive. Both conserved end residues are part of each CDR3. Fields, in order: V gene, J gene, D gene, clone size, CDR3 protein, CDR3 DNA. D genes are given only for firm matches. Clone size is given for some rows only: seen once, a few or many times, or a class if the clone is expanded.

v_gene: TRBV27; j_gene: TRBJ2-1; d_gene: .; abundance: .; CDR3aa: CASSLPGGEQFF; CDR3nt: TGTGCCAGCAGTTTACCCGGGGGTGAGCAGTTCTTC
v_gene: TRBV13; j_gene: TRBJ2-7; d_gene: TRBD2; abundance: .; CDR3aa: CASGQGLAGVYEQYF; CDR3nt: TGTGCCAGCGGCCAGGGACTAGCGGGAGTCTACGAGCAGTACTTC
v_gene: TRBV7-9; j_gene: TRBJ2-5; d_gene: .; abundance: .; CDR3aa: CASSLAGGPGETQYF; CDR3nt: TGTGCCAGCAGCTTAGCGGGGGGGCCGGGAGAGACCCAGTACTTC
v_gene: TRBV4-1; j_gene: TRBJ2-7; d_gene: .; abundance: once; CDR3aa: CASSQGPGLYEQYF; CDR3nt: TGCGCCAGCAGCCAAGGTCCTGGGTTGTACGAGCAGTACTTC
v_gene: TRBV7-2; j_gene: TRBJ1-2; d_gene: TRBD1; abundance: .; CDR3aa: CASSIPGQVYGYTF; CDR3nt: TGTGCCAGCAGCATACCGGGACAGGTATATGGCTACACCTTC
v_gene: TRBV27; j_gene: TRBJ1-5; d_gene: TRBD1; abundance: few; CDR3aa: CASSGPGQVNQPQHF; CDR3nt: TGTGCCAGCAGTGGACCGGGACAGGTCAATCAGCCCCAGCATTTT
v_gene: TRBV5-1; j_gene: TRBJ1-5; d_gene: .; abundance: .; CDR3aa: CASSLGGAGQPQHF; CDR3nt: TGCGCCAGCAGCTTGGGGGGGGCAGGGCAGCCCCAGCATTTT
v_gene: TRBV19; j_gene: TRBJ1-1; d_gene: .; abundance: .; CDR3aa: CATLVPGTEAFF; CDR3nt: TGTGCCACCCTAGTCCCGGGCACTGAAGCTTTCTTT
v_gene: TRBV28; j_gene: TRBJ2-7; d_gene: .; abundance: .; CDR3aa: CASSFRAYEQYF; CDR3nt: TGTGCCAGCAGTTTTCGGGCCTACGAGCAGTACTTC
v_gene: TRBV4-3; j_gene: TRBJ1-5; d_gene: TRBD1; abundance: .; CDR3aa: CASSQDIARGRDQPQHF; CDR3nt: TGCGCCAGCAGCCAAGATATAGCCAGGGGGCGAGATCAGCCCCAGCATTTT
v_gene: TRBV19; j_gene: TRBJ1-2; d_gene: .; abundance: few; CDR3aa: CASSIGQPVYGYTF; CDR3nt: TGTGCCAGTAGTATTGGACAGCCAGTCTATGGCTACACCTTC
v_gene: TRBV27; j_gene: TRBJ2-1; d_gene: TRBD2; abundance: .; CDR3aa: CASSSGLAGGYHEQFF; CDR3nt: TGTGCCAGCAGTTCCGGTCTAGCGGGAGGGTACCATGAGCAGTTCTTC
v_gene: TRBV14; j_gene: TRBJ2-2; d_gene: .; abundance: .; CDR3aa: CASSQVRNTGELFF; CDR3nt: TGTGCCAGCAGCCAAGTCAGGAACACCGGGGAGCTGTTTTTT
v_gene: TRBV30; j_gene: TRBJ2-7; d_gene: TRBD1; abundance: .; CDR3aa: CAWSVPTGTSYEQYF; CDR3nt: TGTGCCTGGAGTGTACCGACAGGGACCTCCTACGAGCAGTACTTC
v_gene: TRBV19; j_gene: TRBJ1-1; d_gene: .; abundance: .; CDR3aa: CASSIVTKGLSQNTEAFF; CDR3nt: TGTGCCAGTAGTATAGTAACAAAGGGATTAAGCCAGAACACTGAAGCTTTCTTT
v_gene: TRBV5-4; j_gene: TRBJ1-2; d_gene: .; abundance: .; CDR3aa: CASSVKEFWYGYTF; CDR3nt: TGTGCCAGCAGCGTCAAGGAGTTTTGGTATGGCTACACCTTC
v_gene: TRBV5-1; j_gene: TRBJ1-2; d_gene: TRBD1; abundance: few; CDR3aa: CASSLDGTGEGYTF; CDR3nt: TGCGCCAGCAGCTTGGATGGGACAGGGGAGGGCTACACCTTC
v_gene: TRBV6-4; j_gene: TRBJ2-4; d_gene: .; abundance: few; CDR3aa: CASSESVGRGIQYF; CDR3nt: TGTGCCAGCAGTGAATCTGTAGGGAGAGGGATTCAGTACTTC
v_gene: TRBV30; j_gene: TRBJ2-3; d_gene: .; abundance: .; CDR3aa: CAWSGQADAQYF; CDR3nt: TGTGCCTGGAGTGGGCAGGCAGATGCGCAGTATTTT
v_gene: TRBV5-1; j_gene: TRBJ2-5; d_gene: .; abundance: .; CDR3aa: CASSPVTADQETQYF; CDR3nt: TGCGCCAGCAGCCCAGTGACAGCTGACCAAGAGACCCAGTACTTC
v_gene: TRBV2; j_gene: TRBJ2-1; d_gene: TRBD2; abundance: .; CDR3aa: CASRQLAGGPPYNEQFF; CDR3nt: TGTGCCAGCAGACAACTAGCGGGGGGGCCTCCCTACAATGAGCAGTTCTTC
v_gene: TRBV6-5; j_gene: TRBJ2-5; d_gene: .; abundance: .; CDR3aa: CASSYGTPSLGETQYF; CDR3nt: TGTGCCAGCAGTTACGGGACCCCGAGCTTGGGAGAGACCCAGTACTTC
v_gene: TRBV9; j_gene: TRBJ2-3; d_gene: .; abundance: .; CDR3aa: CASTQQHSTDTQYF; CDR3nt: TGTGCCAGCACCCAGCAGCACAGCACAGATACGCAGTATTTT
v_gene: TRBV6-1; j_gene: TRBJ2-7; d_gene: .; abundance: .; CDR3aa: CASSETAGRAYEQYF; CDR3nt: TGTGCCAGCAGTGAAACGGCAGGGAGAGCCTACGAGCAGTACTTC
v_gene: TRBV6-5; j_gene: TRBJ1-5; d_gene: TRBD1; abundance: .; CDR3aa: CASSYSGQGNQPQHF; CDR3nt: TGTGCCAGCAGTTACTCGGGACAGGGCAATCAGCCCCAGCATTTT
v_gene: TRBV27; j_gene: TRBJ1-1; d_gene: .; abundance: once; CDR3aa: CASSLSGRPYGEAFF; CDR3nt: TGTGCCAGCAGTTTGTCCGGCAGGCCGTACGGTGAAGCTTTCTTT
v_gene: TRBV19; j_gene: TRBJ2-7; d_gene: .; abundance: .; CDR3aa: CASSFSGSSSYEQYF; CDR3nt: TGTGCCAGTAGTTTTAGCGGATCGAGCTCCTACGAGCAGTACTTC
v_gene: TRBV5-1; j_gene: TRBJ1-1; d_gene: TRBD1; abundance: .; CDR3aa: CASSLGQGVGTEAFF; CDR3nt: TGCGCCAGCAGCTTGGGACAGGGGGTTGGTACTGAAGCTTTCTTT
v_gene: TRBV7-3; j_gene: TRBJ1-1; d_gene: .; abundance: .; CDR3aa: CASSLSPGNMRWLGQNTEAFF; CDR3nt: TGTGCCAGCAGCTTATCCCCCGGGAACATGCGTTGGCTGGGACAGAACACTGAAGCTTTCTTT
v_gene: TRBV7-2; j_gene: TRBJ2-7; d_gene: .; abundance: .; CDR3aa: CASSLGTASYEQYF; CDR3nt: TGTGCCAGCAGCTTAGGCACGGCGTCCTACGAGCAGTACTTC
v_gene: TRBV6-1; j_gene: TRBJ1-3; d_gene: .; abundance: .; CDR3aa: CASSGQISGNTIYF; CDR3nt: TGTGCCAGCAGTGGCCAAATCTCTGGAAACACCATATATTTT
v_gene: TRBV28; j_gene: TRBJ1-4; d_gene: .; abundance: .; CDR3aa: CASRRRTGGSEKLFF; CDR3nt: TGTGCCAGCAGACGACGGACGGGGGGCTCTGAAAAACTGTTTTTT
v_gene: TRBV28; j_gene: TRBJ2-7; d_gene: TRBD1; abundance: .; CDR3aa: CASRSGTGVDEQYF; CDR3nt: TGTGCCAGCAGGTCCGGGACAGGGGTCGACGAGCAGTACTTC
v_gene: TRBV11-2; j_gene: TRBJ1-2; d_gene: .; abundance: once; CDR3aa: CASSPMGARYGYTF; CDR3nt: TGTGCCAGCAGCCCTATGGGGGCTAGATATGGCTACACCTTC
v_gene: TRBV6-1; j_gene: TRBJ2-7; d_gene: TRBD1; abundance: once; CDR3aa: CASSKGQGASYEQYF; CDR3nt: TGTGCCAGCAGCAAAGGGCAGGGGGCATCCTACGAGCAGTACTTC
v_gene: TRBV7-9; j_gene: TRBJ2-7; d_gene: .; abundance: .; CDR3aa: CASIPPSVGVPEQYF; CDR3nt: TGTGCCAGCATCCCCCCCTCAGTTGGGGTGCCCGAGCAGTACTTC
v_gene: TRBV28; j_gene: TRBJ2-5; d_gene: .; abundance: .; CDR3aa: CASSLSNRWADETQYF; CDR3nt: TGTGCCAGCAGTTTAAGTAACAGGTGGGCCGACGAGACCCAGTACTTC
v_gene: TRBV7-3; j_gene: TRBJ1-2; d_gene: .; abundance: .; CDR3aa: CASSLTAGLPGGYTF; CDR3nt: TGTGCCAGCAGCTTAACGGCAGGACTACCGGGGGGCTACACCTTC
v_gene: TRBV27; j_gene: TRBJ1-3; d_gene: TRBD1; abundance: .; CDR3aa: CASSLTGEGNTIYF; CDR3nt: TGTGCCAGCAGTTTGACAGGGGAAGGAAACACCATATATTTT
v_gene: TRBV6-4; j_gene: TRBJ2-3; d_gene: .; abundance: .; CDR3aa: CASSATRGKDTQYF; CDR3nt: TGTGCCAGCAGTGCGACCCGAGGAAAAGATACGCAGTATTTT
v_gene: TRBV7-9; j_gene: TRBJ1-2; d_gene: .; abundance: .; CDR3aa: CASSLKGDPWGYTF; CDR3nt: TGTGCCAGCAGCTTAAAGGGGGACCCCTGGGGCTACACCTTC
v_gene: TRBV25-1; j_gene: TRBJ1-2; d_gene: .; abundance: .; CDR3aa: CASSPYSGANYGYTF; CDR3nt: TGTGCCAGCAGTCCCTACAGTGGAGCTAACTATGGCTACACCTTC
v_gene: TRBV27; j_gene: TRBJ2-7; d_gene: TRBD2; abundance: .; CDR3aa: CASSSHRDYPYYEQYF; CDR3nt: TGTGCCAGCAGTTCCCATCGGGACTACCCGTACTACGAGCAGTACTTC
v_gene: TRBV29-1; j_gene: TRBJ2-3; d_gene: .; abundance: .; CDR3aa: CSVRGDRTDTQYF; CDR3nt: TGCAGCGTAAGAGGGGATCGCACAGATACGCAGTATTTT
v_gene: TRBV9; j_gene: TRBJ2-2; d_gene: TRBD2; abundance: .; CDR3aa: CASSVVAGGLPGELFF; CDR3nt: TGTGCCAGCAGCGTAGTTGCGGGAGGCCTCCCCGGGGAGCTGTTTTTT
v_gene: TRBV25-1; j_gene: TRBJ2-2; d_gene: .; abundance: .; CDR3aa: CASSELAQTNTGELFF; CDR3nt: TGTGCCAGCAGTGAACTCGCGCAAACGAACACCGGGGAGCTGTTTTTT
v_gene: TRBV19; j_gene: TRBJ2-2; d_gene: .; abundance: .; CDR3aa: CASSIPQGRTGELFF; CDR3nt: TGTGCCAGTAGTATACCCCAGGGGAGGACCGGGGAGCTGTTTTTT
v_gene: TRBV7-7; j_gene: TRBJ2-2; d_gene: TRBD2; abundance: .; CDR3aa: CASLPGTSLVTGELFF; CDR3nt: TGTGCCAGCCTCCCCGGGACTAGCCTAGTCACCGGGGAGCTGTTTTTT
v_gene: TRBV6-5; j_gene: TRBJ2-6; d_gene: .; abundance: .; CDR3aa: CASSQGSGANVLTF; CDR3nt: TGTGCCAGCAGTCAGGGGTCTGGGGCCAACGTCCTGACTTTC
v_gene: TRBV19; j_gene: TRBJ2-3; d_gene: .; abundance: .; CDR3aa: CASSIREYTDTQYF; CDR3nt: TGTGCCAGTAGTATTCGTGAATACACAGATACGCAGTATTTT
v_gene: TRBV2; j_gene: TRBJ1-2; d_gene: .; abundance: .; CDR3aa: CASSILYGYTF; CDR3nt: TGTGCCAGCAGTATACTTTATGGCTACACCTTC
v_gene: TRBV27; j_gene: TRBJ2-2; d_gene: TRBD2; abundance: .; CDR3aa: CASRGLVSTGELFF; CDR3nt: TGTGCCAGCAGGGGACTAGTGTCCACCGGGGAGCTGTTTTTT
v_gene: TRBV28; j_gene: TRBJ2-7; d_gene: TRBD1; abundance: once; CDR3aa: CASSFEVTGAHEQYF; CDR3nt: TGTGCCAGCAGTTTCGAGGTAACAGGGGCTCACGAGCAGTACTTC
v_gene: TRBV30; j_gene: TRBJ1-1; d_gene: .; abundance: .; CDR3aa: CAWKAAGAWTEAFF; CDR3nt: TGTGCCTGGAAAGCCGCGGGGGCTTGGACTGAAGCTTTCTTT
v_gene: TRBV28; j_gene: TRBJ1-5; d_gene: .; abundance: .; CDR3aa: CATLGGSNQPQHF; CDR3nt: TGTGCCACCTTGGGGGGCTCCAATCAGCCCCAGCATTTT
v_gene: TRBV4-3; j_gene: TRBJ2-7; d_gene: .; abundance: .; CDR3aa: CASSQGRLVGAEQYF; CDR3nt: TGCGCCAGCAGCCAAGGTAGACTAGTCGGGGCCGAGCAGTACTTC
v_gene: TRBV7-2; j_gene: TRBJ2-5; d_gene: TRBD2; abundance: .; CDR3aa: CASSRRTSGGGQETQYF; CDR3nt: TGTGCCAGCAGCCGAAGGACTAGCGGGGGGGGCCAAGAGACCCAGTACTTC
v_gene: TRBV19; j_gene: TRBJ1-2; d_gene: .; abundance: .; CDR3aa: CASSVDIYGYTF; CDR3nt: TGTGCCAGTAGTGTCGATATCTATGGCTACACCTTC